Presented here are 19 T cell receptor beta chains from one specimen sequenced in a study of blood T cell repertoires in COVID-19. Sequencing was performed with immunoSEQ multiplex PCR; in TCRdb, only in-frame clones are kept and a portion is missing. The repertoire holds 280,000 or so clones, with 70% to 90% as singletons. The specimen was PBMCs or T cells enriched from blood (not recorded which). These receptors all stem from a man aged 25 to 45 who had recovered from COVID-19.

This sequence joins TRBV3-1 (or the pseudogene TRBV3-2) and TRBJ1-5; D possibly corresponds to TRBD1 (6 bases). V was trimmed by 4 bases and J by 0 bases, leaving 13 bases between them. Germline assignment: CDR1 LGHDT and CDR2 YNNKEL (reference sequence). There are 16 residues in the CDR3. The CDR3, as DNA: TGTGCCAGCAGCCGAGGCAGGGGAAGTAGCAATCAGCCCCAGCATTTT. Translating it yields CASSRGRGSSNQPQHF.

In DNA form, the CDR3 reads TGTGCCAGCAGCCTGCATGGGGCCAATGAAGCTTTCTTT. Protein product: CASSLHGANEAFF. The V gene is TRBV7-3, the J gene TRBJ1-1, with TRBD1 as a possible D gene (5 bases). Trimming shortened V by 5 bases and J by 7 bases, and 14 bases separated the two germline ends. The germline CDR1 and CDR2 sequences are SGHTA and FQGTGA. The CDR3 loop spans 13 amino acids. The full variable domain, with the rest looked up from reference TRBV7-3 and TRBJ1-1, is GAGVSQTPSNKVTEKGKYVELRCDPISGHTALYWYRQSLGQGPEFLIYFQGTGAADDSGLPNDRFFAVRPEGSVSTLKIQRTERGDSAVYLCASSLHGANEAFFGQGTRLTVV.

The chain links TRBV12-3 or TRBV12-4 to TRBJ2-1; a possible D gene is TRBD2 (5 bases). The CDR3 runs to 13 residues. V lost 3 bases, J lost 6 bases, and 9 bases lay in between. This chain's CDR3 is CASSLRAANEQFF. DNA for the CDR3: TGTGCCAGCAGTTTGAGGGCGGCCAATGAGCAGTTCTTC.

This chain joins TRBV3-1 (or the pseudogene TRBV3-2) and TRBJ2-3; a weak D match, TRBD1 (5 bases). The CDR3 is made up of 16 amino acids. Germline CDR1 LGHDT, CDR2 YNNKEL (reference sequence). V was cut by 0 bases and J by 2 bases, with 12 bases left in between. Here the CDR3 DNA reads TGTGCCAGCAGCCAAGATCTATCTGGGGCCACAGATACGCAGTATTTT. It is translated as CASSQDLSGATDTQYF.

The V gene is TRBV9, the J gene TRBJ1-6, with D perhaps TRBD1 (5 bases). V lost 1 base, J lost 7 bases, and 12 bases lay in between. CDR1 is SGDLS and CDR2 is YYNGEE in the germline V gene. The CDR3 is made up of 15 amino acids. CDR3 loop: CASSVSPGKNSPLHF. CDR3 nucleotides: TGTGCCAGCAGCGTAAGCCCAGGGAAAAATTCACCCCTCCACTTT.

This chain links TRBV9 with TRBJ1-2; D is unresolved. In germline, CDR1 is SGDLS, CDR2 YYNGEE. V dropped 0 bases and J dropped 1 base, with 13 bases sitting between them. The CDR3 totals 16 residues. The CDR3 loop is CASSVGPDTNNYGYTF. The CDR3 bases are TGTGCCAGCAGCGTAGGGCCAGACACGAATAACTATGGCTACACCTTC.

The genes are TRBV19 and TRBJ1-6; 12 bases are a match to TRBD1. This CDR3 has 16 residues. Germline CDR1 and CDR2: LNHDA and SQIVND (reference sequence). V gave up 5 bases and J gave up 15 bases; unmatched junction bases: 14. The CDR3 bases are TGTGCCAGTAGTCCAGAACCGGGACAGGGGGCGAAGTACCTCCACTTT. Its translation is CASSPEPGQGAKYLHF. The entire variable domain, with the rest obtained from reference TRBV19 and TRBJ1-6, is as follows: DGGITQSPKYLFRKEGQNVTLSCEQNLNHDAMYWYRQDPGQGLRLIYYSQIVNDFQKGDIAEGYSVSREKKESFPLTVTSAQKNPTAFYLCASSPEPGQGAKYLHFGNGTRLTVT.

The genes are TRBV19 and TRBJ1-4, with D perhaps matching TRBD1 (6 bases). The V gene lost 4 bases and the J gene lost 8 bases, with 20 bases spanning the gap. CDR3 length: 16 amino acids. The germline CDR1 and CDR2 sequences are LNHDA and SQIVND (reference sequence). CDR3 region: CASSNGTPRKGEKLFF. CDR3 nucleotides: TGTGCCAGTAGTAATGGGACACCACGAAAAGGGGAAAAACTGTTTTTT.

The genes are TRBV27 and TRBJ1-2, with 9 positions matching TRBD1. CDR1 is MNHEY, CDR2 SMNVEV, per germline (reference sequence). The CDR3 extends over 15 amino acids. V lost 5 bases, J lost 7 bases, and 11 bases stayed unmatched. CDR3 amino acids: CASSPWDREMSGYTF. The CDR3 region has the DNA TGTGCCAGCAGTCCATGGGACAGGGAGATGAGTGGCTACACCTTC.

The rearrangement uses TRBV27 and TRBJ1-5; the D is unclear. Germline V CDR1 and CDR2: MNHEY, SMNVEV (reference sequence). The V and J ends lost 5 bases and 7 bases respectively, with 12 bases between them. The CDR3 spans 13 residues. CDR3 region: CASSAGLGQPQHF. In DNA form, the CDR3 reads TGTGCCAGCAGTGCCGGATTGGGCCAGCCCCAGCATTTT.

This chain uses TRBV19 with TRBJ1-4; D might be TRBD1 (6 bases). The CDR3 has 15 amino acids. Germline-derived CDR1 and CDR2 are LNHDA and SQIVND (reference sequence). Between the trimmed V and J ends, which lost 3 bases and 4 bases, there was a span of 12 bases. CDR3 sequence reads: CASSIYTGINEKLFF. The DNA of the CDR3 is TGTGCCAGTAGTATTTATACAGGGATTAATGAAAAACTGTTTTTT.

This clone is a singleton in its sample. The rearrangement joins TRBV7-3 to TRBJ2-2, with D tentatively TRBD1 (6 bases). Trimming stripped 5 bases from V and 1 base from J, with 8 bases between. The CDR3 loop spans 14 amino acids. Germline-derived CDR1 and CDR2 are SGHTA and FQGTGA. The CDR3 spells CASSRGGNTGELFF. DNA of the CDR3: TGTGCCAGCAGCCGAGGGGGGAACACCGGGGAGCTGTTTTTT.

The chain has TRBV5-1 and TRBJ2-1; maybe TRBD2 (6 bases). From germline, CDR1 is SGHRS and CDR2 YFSETQ. This CDR3 has 13 amino acids. V was pared by 0 bases and J by 10 bases, with 11 bases between. The CDR3 spells CASSLARDFEQFF. The CDR3 DNA is TGCGCCAGCAGCTTGGCCAGGGACTTCGAGCAGTTCTTC.

This chain joins TRBV29-1 and TRBJ2-1; 8 nucleotides align to TRBD2. This CDR3 has 13 residues. Germline lookup yields CDR1 SQVTM and CDR2 ANQGSEA. The V gene end was trimmed by 4 bases and the J gene end by 9 bases; junction bases not matched to a gene: 8. The CDR3 loop reads CSVAETSEGEQFF. CDR3 bases: TGCAGCGTTGCTGAGACTAGCGAGGGTGAGCAGTTCTTC.

This chain joins TRBV5-4 and TRBJ2-7, with 8 bases lining up with TRBD2. The CDR3 runs to 16 residues. V gave up 3 bases and J gave up 5 bases; unmatched junction bases: 13. CDR1 and CDR2 (germline): SGHNT, YYREEE (reference sequence). The CDR3 protein is CASSSKNGGGFDEQYF. For the CDR3, the DNA is TGTGCCAGCAGCTCGAAAAACGGCGGGGGGTTCGACGAGCAGTACTTC. Variable domain in full (rest from reference TRBV5-4 and TRBJ2-7): ETGVTQSPTHLIKTRGQQVTLRCSSQSGHNTVSWYQQALGQGPQFIFQYYREEENGRGNFPPRFSGLQFPNYSSELNVNALELDDSALYLCASSSKNGGGFDEQYFGPGTRLTVT.

In its sample, this clone was seen a few times. The chain recombines TRBV19 with TRBJ2-4; tentatively, D is TRBD2 (5 bases). Per the germline V gene, CDR1 is LNHDA and CDR2 is SQIVND (reference sequence). The CDR3 runs 14 residues. V was trimmed by 8 bases and J by 0 bases, leaving 11 bases between them. In DNA form, the CDR3 reads TGTGCCAGTCGGGGTAACCTAGCCAAAAACATTCAGTACTTC. This codes for CASRGNLAKNIQYF.

The chain couples TRBV19 to TRBJ1-4, with no clear D. This CDR3 is built from 14 residues. Germline CDR1 reads LNHDA; CDR2 reads SQIVND (reference sequence). Trimming pared 3 bases from V and 5 bases from J, leaving 10 bases between. The CDR3 bases are TGTGCCAGTAGTATCGTACTAGGGAATGAAAAACTGTTTTTT. Protein: CASSIVLGNEKLFF.

This clone was picked up a small number of times. This sequence joins TRBV18 and TRBJ1-2; tentative D call: TRBD1 (6 bases). Per germline, CDR1 KGHSH and CDR2 LQKENI. The V gene lost 6 bases and the J gene lost 7 bases, with 15 bases spanning the gap. The CDR3 extends over 13 amino acids. In nucleotides, the CDR3 is TGTGCCAGCTCCATAGGGGGGGACATTGGCTACACCTTC. Amino acids: CASSIGGDIGYTF.

The chain links TRBV20-1 to TRBJ1-1; D is perhaps TRBD1 (5 bases). CDR3 size: 14 residues. The ends were cut back, 3 bases at V and 4 bases at J, with 15 bases in the middle. Germline CDR1 DFQATT, CDR2 SNEGSKA (reference sequence). The CDR3 DNA reads as TGCAGTGCTAGTAAAGGGGTGTTGAGCACTGAAGCTTTCTTT. This translates into CSASKGVLSTEAFF.